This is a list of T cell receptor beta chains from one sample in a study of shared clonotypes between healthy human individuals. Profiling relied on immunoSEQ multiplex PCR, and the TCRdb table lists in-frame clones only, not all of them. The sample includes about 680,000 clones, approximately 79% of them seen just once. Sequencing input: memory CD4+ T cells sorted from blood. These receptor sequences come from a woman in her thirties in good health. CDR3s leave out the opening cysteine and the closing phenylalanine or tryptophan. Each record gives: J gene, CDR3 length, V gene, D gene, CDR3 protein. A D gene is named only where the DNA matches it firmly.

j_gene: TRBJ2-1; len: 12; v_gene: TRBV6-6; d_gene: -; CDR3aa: ATRLGQNANEQF
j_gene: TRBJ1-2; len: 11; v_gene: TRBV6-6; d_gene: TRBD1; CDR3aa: ASSYEGTGVIA
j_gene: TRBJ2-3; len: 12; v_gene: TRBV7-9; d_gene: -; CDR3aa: ASSLGQSTDTQY
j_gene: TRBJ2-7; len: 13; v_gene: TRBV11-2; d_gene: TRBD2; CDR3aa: ASSSSGLAGVLQY
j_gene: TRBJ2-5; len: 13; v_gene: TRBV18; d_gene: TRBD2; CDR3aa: ASSSYPGGGETQY
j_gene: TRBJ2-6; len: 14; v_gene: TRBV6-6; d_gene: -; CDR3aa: ASSYSMGSGANVLT
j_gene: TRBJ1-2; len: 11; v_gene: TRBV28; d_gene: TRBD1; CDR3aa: ASGNRGSYGYT
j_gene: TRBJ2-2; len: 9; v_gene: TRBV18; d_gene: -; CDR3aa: ASSPGLSWL
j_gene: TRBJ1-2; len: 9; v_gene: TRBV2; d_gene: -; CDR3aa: ASSEQGGYT
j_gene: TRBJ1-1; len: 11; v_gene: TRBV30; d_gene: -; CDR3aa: AWSVRTNTEAF
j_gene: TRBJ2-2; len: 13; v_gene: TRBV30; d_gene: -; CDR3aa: AWSVLGSNTGELF
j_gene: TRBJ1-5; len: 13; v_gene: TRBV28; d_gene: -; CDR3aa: ASSLSRVVNQPQH
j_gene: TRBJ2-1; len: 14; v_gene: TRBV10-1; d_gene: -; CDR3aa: ASSGVGGPDYNEQF